A selection of T cell receptor beta chains follows, all from one sample in a study of tumor-infiltrating lymphocytes in localized non-small cell lung cancer. The assay was immunoSEQ multiplex PCR, and TCRdb's table has in-frame clones only and misses some. This table has approximately 10,000 clones, 60% to 80% appearing once. Material for sequencing was uninvolved lung tissue not adjacent to the tumor. These receptors came from a human donor with non-small cell lung cancer. CDR3s include the opening cysteine and the closing phenylalanine or tryptophan. The D gene is left open where the match is weak. Rows may omit the clone size; those that give it use once, few, many or a size class.

abundance: -; j_gene: TRBJ2-7; d_gene: TRBD2; v_gene: TRBV28; CDR3nt: TGTGCCACGCATAGCGGGAGATTTGGGAACGAGCAGTACTTC; CDR3aa: CATHSGRFGNEQYF
abundance: -; j_gene: TRBJ2-5; d_gene: -; v_gene: TRBV25-1; CDR3nt: TGTGCCAGCAGTGAAATGGGTTGGGTCAGGGCAGGAGGAGAGACCCAGTACTTC; CDR3aa: CASSEMGWVRAGGETQYF
abundance: -; j_gene: TRBJ2-1; d_gene: -; v_gene: TRBV6-5; CDR3nt: TGTGCCAGCAGTTACTCCCGGCACAATGAGCAGTTCTTC; CDR3aa: CASSYSRHNEQFF
abundance: -; j_gene: TRBJ2-3; d_gene: -; v_gene: TRBV4-3; CDR3nt: TGCGCCAGCAGCCACCAGGACGGTGGGGCAGATACGCAGTATTTT; CDR3aa: CASSHQDGGADTQYF
abundance: -; j_gene: TRBJ1-4; d_gene: TRBD1; v_gene: TRBV28; CDR3nt: TGTGCCAGCAGCTACCCGGCCTGGGACAGGGAAGGCGAAAAACTGTTTTTT; CDR3aa: CASSYPAWDREGEKLFF
abundance: -; j_gene: TRBJ2-7; d_gene: TRBD2; v_gene: TRBV7-9; CDR3nt: TGTGCCAGCAGCCGTAGCGGGAGGGCGATAGAGCAGTACTTC; CDR3aa: CASSRSGRAIEQYF
abundance: -; j_gene: TRBJ1-1; d_gene: TRBD1; v_gene: TRBV28; CDR3nt: TGTGCCAGCAGTCCGCCGGGACAGGGTGGGTGGACTGAAGCTTTCTTT; CDR3aa: CASSPPGQGGWTEAFF
abundance: few; j_gene: TRBJ2-3; d_gene: -; v_gene: TRBV29-1; CDR3nt: TGCAGCGGGTTGGGGGGAGATACGCAGTATTTT; CDR3aa: CSGLGGDTQYF
abundance: -; j_gene: TRBJ1-2; d_gene: -; v_gene: TRBV5-1; CDR3nt: TGCGCCAGCAGCTTGGTGCAGAGTAACTATGGCTACACCTTC; CDR3aa: CASSLVQSNYGYTF
abundance: medium-sized; j_gene: TRBJ2-5; d_gene: TRBD2; v_gene: TRBV5-1; CDR3nt: TGCGCCAGCAGCTTGGTAGGGACTAGCGGGAGGACTAAAGAGACCCAGTACTTC; CDR3aa: CASSLVGTSGRTKETQYF
abundance: -; j_gene: TRBJ1-2; d_gene: TRBD1; v_gene: TRBV29-1; CDR3nt: TGCAGCGTTGGCAACAGGGGAAATGGCTACACCTTC; CDR3aa: CSVGNRGNGYTF
abundance: -; j_gene: TRBJ1-2; d_gene: TRBD1; v_gene: TRBV5-1; CDR3nt: TGCGCCAGCAGCTTAGGCCAGGGGGCCGCACGGGATGGCTACACCTTC; CDR3aa: CASSLGQGAARDGYTF
abundance: few; j_gene: TRBJ2-3; d_gene: -; v_gene: TRBV7-8; CDR3nt: TGTGCCAGCAGCTTTCTAGGGATCGGAAGCACAGATACGCAGTATTTT; CDR3aa: CASSFLGIGSTDTQYF
abundance: -; j_gene: TRBJ2-5; d_gene: -; v_gene: TRBV27; CDR3nt: TGTGCCAGCAGCCCCGGCCGGGCCCAGACCCAGTACTTC; CDR3aa: CASSPGRAQTQYF
abundance: -; j_gene: TRBJ2-7; d_gene: TRBD1; v_gene: TRBV6-5; CDR3nt: TGTGCCAGCAGGATCAACAGGGGAAGCGAGCAGTACTTC; CDR3aa: CASRINRGSEQYF
abundance: -; j_gene: TRBJ1-5; d_gene: TRBD1; v_gene: TRBV6-5; CDR3nt: TGTGCCAGCAGCCCCATACAGGGGGAGAGGCAGCCCCAGCATTTT; CDR3aa: CASSPIQGERQPQHF
abundance: -; j_gene: TRBJ1-5; d_gene: TRBD1; v_gene: TRBV7-2; CDR3nt: TGTGCCAGCAGCTTGACAGGGGTGTACCAGCATTTT; CDR3aa: CASSLTGVYQHF
abundance: -; j_gene: TRBJ2-7; d_gene: -; v_gene: TRBV28; CDR3nt: TGTGCCAGCAGTTCGGCGAACTACGAGCAGTACTTC; CDR3aa: CASSSANYEQYF
abundance: few; j_gene: TRBJ2-1; d_gene: -; v_gene: TRBV2; CDR3nt: TGTGCCAGCAGTGTGGACAGTTCCTACAATGAGCAGTTCTTC; CDR3aa: CASSVDSSYNEQFF
abundance: -; j_gene: TRBJ2-1; d_gene: -; v_gene: TRBV6-6; CDR3nt: TGTGCCAGCAGCCTCAGGGACAATGAGCAGTTCTTC; CDR3aa: CASSLRDNEQFF
abundance: once; j_gene: TRBJ2-7; d_gene: -; v_gene: TRBV28; CDR3nt: TGTGCCAGCAGTTTATCTGGCTACGAGCAGTACTTC; CDR3aa: CASSLSGYEQYF
abundance: few; j_gene: TRBJ2-3; d_gene: TRBD1; v_gene: TRBV7-2; CDR3nt: TGTGCCAGCGGGGTATATAGTAGCTCGGGACAGGGTGCGGATACGCAGTATTTT; CDR3aa: CASGVYSSSGQGADTQYF
abundance: -; j_gene: TRBJ2-5; d_gene: TRBD1; v_gene: TRBV28; CDR3nt: TGTGCCAGCAGTTCACCGGGACAGGGGGCGGAGACCCAGTACTTC; CDR3aa: CASSSPGQGAETQYF
abundance: -; j_gene: TRBJ2-7; d_gene: TRBD1; v_gene: TRBV28; CDR3nt: TGTGCCAGCAGGGGGACAGTCTCCTACGAGCAGTACTTC; CDR3aa: CASRGTVSYEQYF
abundance: -; j_gene: TRBJ2-5; d_gene: TRBD2; v_gene: TRBV2; CDR3nt: TGTGCCAGCAGGGTTAGCGGGAGTCGAGAGACCCAGTACTTC; CDR3aa: CASRVSGSRETQYF
abundance: -; j_gene: TRBJ2-2; d_gene: -; v_gene: TRBV28; CDR3nt: TGTGCCAGCACAGTGGGTTGGAGGACCGGGGAGCTGTTTTTT; CDR3aa: CASTVGWRTGELFF
abundance: -; j_gene: TRBJ2-5; d_gene: TRBD2; v_gene: TRBV7-2; CDR3nt: TGTGCCAGCAGTACCCTGGCACTAGCGGGTATGGCAGGGACCCAGTACTTC; CDR3aa: CASSTLALAGMAGTQYF
abundance: -; j_gene: TRBJ2-1; d_gene: TRBD2; v_gene: TRBV6-1; CDR3nt: TGTGCCAGCAGCCGTAGCGGGAACAACTACAATGAGCAGTTCTTC; CDR3aa: CASSRSGNNYNEQFF
abundance: -; j_gene: TRBJ2-5; d_gene: -; v_gene: TRBV15; CDR3nt: TGTGCCACCAGCAGAGAGGTGGGGACTCAAGAGACCCAGTACTTC; CDR3aa: CATSREVGTQETQYF
abundance: once; j_gene: TRBJ2-7; d_gene: TRBD1; v_gene: TRBV9; CDR3nt: TGTGCCAGCAGCGTTGCACAGGGGTATCAGGCCGAGCAGTACTTC; CDR3aa: CASSVAQGYQAEQYF
abundance: -; j_gene: TRBJ2-3; d_gene: -; v_gene: TRBV6-6; CDR3nt: TGTGCCACCAGCCCCACAGATACGCAGTATTTT; CDR3aa: CATSPTDTQYF
abundance: few; j_gene: TRBJ2-1; d_gene: -; v_gene: TRBV2; CDR3nt: TGTGCCAGCAGTGCTGCGGGTTCTGGGAATGAGCAGTTCTTC; CDR3aa: CASSAAGSGNEQFF
abundance: -; j_gene: TRBJ2-2; d_gene: -; v_gene: TRBV5-6; CDR3nt: TGTGCCAGCAGCTGGGCCGGGGGTCGGGGGGAGCTGTTTTTT; CDR3aa: CASSWAGGRGELFF
abundance: -; j_gene: TRBJ2-1; d_gene: -; v_gene: TRBV6-1; CDR3nt: TGTGCCAGCAGCGGTAGCGGCAGCTCCTACAATGAGCAGTTCTTC; CDR3aa: CASSGSGSSYNEQFF
abundance: -; j_gene: TRBJ2-7; d_gene: -; v_gene: TRBV29-1; CDR3nt: TGCAGCGTTGGCGGTATCGGGTTCGAGCAGTACTTC; CDR3aa: CSVGGIGFEQYF
abundance: -; j_gene: TRBJ2-6; d_gene: -; v_gene: TRBV19; CDR3nt: TGTGCCAGTAGTATAGGCCAGACCTCTGGGGCCAACGTCCTGACTTTC; CDR3aa: CASSIGQTSGANVLTF
abundance: -; j_gene: TRBJ2-7; d_gene: TRBD2; v_gene: TRBV28; CDR3nt: TGTGCCAGCAGTTCCCTTTTAGGCGGGACTAGCCGCAAGGACGAGCAGTACTTC; CDR3aa: CASSSLLGGTSRKDEQYF
abundance: -; j_gene: TRBJ2-2; d_gene: TRBD2; v_gene: TRBV27; CDR3nt: TGTGCCAGCAGTTTAGGGCTAGCGGGAGGCGGGGAGCTGTTTTTT; CDR3aa: CASSLGLAGGGELFF
abundance: -; j_gene: TRBJ1-2; d_gene: TRBD1; v_gene: TRBV29-1; CDR3nt: TGCAGCGTCCCGACAGGGAACTATGGCTACACCTTC; CDR3aa: CSVPTGNYGYTF
abundance: -; j_gene: TRBJ1-1; d_gene: -; v_gene: TRBV20-1; CDR3nt: TGCAGTGCTAGTCCGGGCATAGAAGCTTTCTTT; CDR3aa: CSASPGIEAFF
abundance: -; j_gene: TRBJ1-5; d_gene: -; v_gene: TRBV6-1; CDR3nt: TGTGCCAGCAGTGTTTGGCAGGGAGGGGGTAGCAATCAGCCCCAGCATTTT; CDR3aa: CASSVWQGGGSNQPQHF
abundance: -; j_gene: TRBJ2-1; d_gene: -; v_gene: TRBV4-2; CDR3nt: TGTGCCAGCAGCCAAGAGGCGGCGGGCCTGACAAATGAGCAGTTCTTC; CDR3aa: CASSQEAAGLTNEQFF
abundance: -; j_gene: TRBJ2-5; d_gene: TRBD1; v_gene: TRBV2; CDR3nt: TGTGCCAGCAAAAGGGACAGCCAAGAGACCCAGTACTTC; CDR3aa: CASKRDSQETQYF
abundance: -; j_gene: TRBJ2-2; d_gene: -; v_gene: TRBV4-2; CDR3nt: TGTGCCAGCAGCCGCGAAGTGGGGGGCGGGAACACCGGGGAGCTGTTTTTT; CDR3aa: CASSREVGGGNTGELFF
abundance: once; j_gene: TRBJ1-5; d_gene: -; v_gene: TRBV30; CDR3nt: TGTGCCTGGAGTGAGGGTTCGAGTCAGCCCCAGCATTTT; CDR3aa: CAWSEGSSQPQHF
abundance: -; j_gene: TRBJ2-2; d_gene: -; v_gene: TRBV29-1; CDR3nt: TGCAGCGTTGAAGGAGGGGCAGCCGGGGAGCTGTTTTTT; CDR3aa: CSVEGGAAGELFF
abundance: few; j_gene: TRBJ2-7; d_gene: -; v_gene: TRBV6-5; CDR3nt: TGTGCCAGCAGTTATAGGACGGCGGTTTCCTACGAGCAGTACTTC; CDR3aa: CASSYRTAVSYEQYF
abundance: -; j_gene: TRBJ2-2; d_gene: -; v_gene: TRBV28; CDR3nt: TGTGCCAGCAGTTTCCCCTGGGAGCAGAACACCGGGGAGCTGTTTTTT; CDR3aa: CASSFPWEQNTGELFF
abundance: -; j_gene: TRBJ2-5; d_gene: -; v_gene: TRBV28; CDR3nt: TGTGCCAGTTCCTACCCGAGCCAAGAGACCCAGTACTTC; CDR3aa: CASSYPSQETQYF
abundance: -; j_gene: TRBJ2-2; d_gene: -; v_gene: TRBV2; CDR3nt: TGTGCCAGCAGTCTGCCCGGGGAGCTGTTTTTT; CDR3aa: CASSLPGELFF
abundance: -; j_gene: TRBJ2-3; d_gene: -; v_gene: TRBV29-1; CDR3nt: TGCAGCGTTGAGATCGAGGGGAGGACTAGCACAGATACGCAGTATTTT; CDR3aa: CSVEIEGRTSTDTQYF
abundance: -; j_gene: TRBJ1-3; d_gene: TRBD1; v_gene: TRBV6-1; CDR3nt: TGTGCCAGTACAGAAGCCCCAGGGGGCAGAAACACCATATATTTT; CDR3aa: CASTEAPGGRNTIYF
abundance: -; j_gene: TRBJ1-1; d_gene: -; v_gene: TRBV5-6; CDR3nt: TGTGCCAGCAGCTACCTTCCTCTGGCGAACACTGAAGCTTTCTTT; CDR3aa: CASSYLPLANTEAFF
abundance: -; j_gene: TRBJ2-7; d_gene: -; v_gene: TRBV30; CDR3nt: TGTGCCTGGAGATTGCAAGGGGCTACTTACGAGCAGTACTTC; CDR3aa: CAWRLQGATYEQYF
abundance: -; j_gene: TRBJ2-7; d_gene: -; v_gene: TRBV28; CDR3nt: TGTGCCAGCAGTAGGACGGATAGGACGGGCTACGAGCAGTACTTC; CDR3aa: CASSRTDRTGYEQYF
abundance: -; j_gene: TRBJ2-5; d_gene: TRBD1; v_gene: TRBV29-1; CDR3nt: TGCAGCCACGGACAGGGTTGGGAGACCCAGTACTTC; CDR3aa: CSHGQGWETQYF
abundance: -; j_gene: TRBJ2-7; d_gene: TRBD2; v_gene: TRBV11-3; CDR3nt: TGTGCCAGCAGTTCTAGCGGCTACGAGCAGTACTTC; CDR3aa: CASSSSGYEQYF
abundance: -; j_gene: TRBJ2-7; d_gene: -; v_gene: TRBV7-2; CDR3nt: TGTGCCAGCAGCTTTACAGACAGCCTTAACTACGAGCAGTACTTC; CDR3aa: CASSFTDSLNYEQYF